A selection of T cell receptor beta chains follows, all from one sample in a study of prognosis after radiotherapy for stage I lung cancer. In TCRdb, the multiplex PCR reads were re-called with MiXCR into one record per CDR3 protein. The data show 15,000 to 20,000 distinct CDR3 sequences, over 45% seen once. The source material was PBMCs, sampled before or after stereotactic body radiation therapy (not recorded which). These receptors were obtained from a donor at least 50 years old with non-small cell lung cancer. CDR3s include the opening cysteine and the closing phenylalanine or tryptophan. A D gene is named only where the DNA matches it firmly. For some rows the clone size is stated as once, few or many, or as a class when expanded; others skip it.

V gene	clone size	J gene	D gene	CDR3 protein	CDR3 DNA
TRBV19	many	TRBJ1-1	NA	CASTGWNTEAFF	TGTGCCAGTACAGGGTGGAACACTGAAGCTTTCTTT
TRBV7-3	NA	TRBJ2-1	NA	CASSLSGSGHSSSYNEQFF	TGTGCCAGCAGCTTATCTGGCAGTGGGCATTCTAGCTCCTACAATGAGCAGTTCTTC
TRBV11-2	NA	TRBJ1-2	NA	CASSSQGDYGYTF	TGTGCCAGCAGCTCCCAAGGCGACTATGGCTACACCTTC
TRBV20-1	many	TRBJ2-5	TRBD2	CSATRTSGRETQYF	TGCAGTGCTACGAGGACTAGCGGGAGAGAGACCCAGTACTTC
TRBV3-1	many	TRBJ2-2	NA	CASSQAPAGELFF	TGTGCCAGCAGCCAAGCCCCAGCGGGGGAGCTGTTTTTT
TRBV29-1	many	TRBJ2-5	NA	CSVVPPPDTWGETQYF	TGCAGCGTTGTTCCTCCCCCTGACACCTGGGGAGAGACCCAGTACTTC
TRBV28	many	TRBJ1-2	TRBD1	CASSLHQPGQGGGYTF	TGTGCCAGCAGTTTACACCAACCGGGACAGGGGGGAGGCTACACCTTC
TRBV5-1	NA	TRBJ2-1	TRBD2	CASSSGLNLAGGPWNEQFF	TGCGCCAGCAGCTCTGGACTCAATCTAGCGGGAGGGCCGTGGAATGAGCAGTTCTTC
TRBV27	many	TRBJ2-1	TRBD2	CASQLAGGVEQFF	TGTGCCAGTCAACTAGCGGGAGGGGTTGAGCAGTTCTTC
TRBV7-6	many	TRBJ2-1	TRBD1	CASSSRDRGNNEQFF	TGTGCCAGCAGCTCCCGGGACAGGGGTAACAATGAGCAGTTCTTC
TRBV3-1	many	TRBJ2-1	NA	CASTASDSSYNEQFF	TGTGCCAGCACCGCGTCGGACAGCTCCTACAATGAGCAGTTCTTC
TRBV28	many	TRBJ2-7	NA	CASSLTDLYEQYF	TGTGCCAGCAGTTTAACGGACCTCTACGAGCAGTACTTC
TRBV24-1	NA	TRBJ2-3	NA	CATSYYGAGYTQYF	TGTGCCACCAGTTACTACGGGGCCGGGTATACGCAGTATTTT
TRBV28	NA	TRBJ2-1	TRBD2	CASSPPGAGGIHEQFF	TGTGCCAGCAGCCCCCCCGGAGCGGGAGGAATTCATGAGCAGTTCTTC
TRBV5-4	many	TRBJ2-1	NA	CASSLSGYSSYNEQFF	TGTGCCAGCAGCTTAAGCGGGTACAGCTCCTACAATGAGCAGTTCTTC
TRBV5-1	many	TRBJ1-4	TRBD1	CASSLAVGTGGEKLFF	TGCGCCAGCAGCTTGGCCGTCGGGACAGGGGGTGAAAAACTGTTTTTT
TRBV11-2	medium-sized	TRBJ2-7	TRBD2	CASSLGRGGNYEQYF	TGTGCCAGCAGCCTAGGGCGGGGGGGTAACTACGAGCAGTACTTC
TRBV20-1	NA	TRBJ2-7	NA	CSARDASSTYEQYF	TGCAGTGCTAGAGATGCGTCCAGTACCTACGAGCAGTACTTC
TRBV9	few	TRBJ1-6	NA	CASSPSNSPLHF	TGTGCCAGCAGCCCCAGTAATTCACCCCTCCACTTT
TRBV28	NA	TRBJ2-1	TRBD2	CASSRTSGRVEQFF	TGTGCCAGCAGCCGGACTAGCGGGAGGGTTGAGCAGTTCTTC
TRBV10-3	many	TRBJ2-2	NA	CAISDRSGGELFF	TGTGCCATCAGTGACAGGTCTGGCGGGGAGCTGTTTTTT
TRBV27	NA	TRBJ2-1	NA	CASSFGSSYNEQFF	TGTGCCAGCAGTTTCGGGAGCTCCTACAATGAGCAGTTCTTC
TRBV20-1	many	TRBJ2-7	TRBD2	CSARDLASGSSYEQYF	TGCAGTGCTAGAGATCTTGCTAGCGGGAGCTCCTACGAGCAGTACTTC
TRBV27	NA	TRBJ2-1	NA	CASSLGDGGNEQFF	TGTGCCAGCAGTTTAGGGGACGGGGGCAATGAGCAGTTCTTC
TRBV19	medium-sized	TRBJ2-1	TRBD2	CASKPAGGYNEQFF	TGTGCCAGCAAACCAGCGGGAGGGTACAATGAGCAGTTCTTC
TRBV19	NA	TRBJ1-1	NA	CASSGRQFHTEAFF	TGTGCCAGTAGTGGACGACAGTTCCACACTGAAGCTTTCTTT
TRBV5-6	many	TRBJ2-7	TRBD1	CASSPDRGLYEQYF	TGTGCCAGCAGCCCCGACAGGGGGCTGTACGAGCAGTACTTC
TRBV20-1	NA	TRBJ1-1	NA	CSAVRLEAFF	TGCAGTGCCGTACGTCTTGAAGCTTTCTTT
TRBV7-2	NA	TRBJ2-2	TRBD2	CASIEKTSGRLATGELFF	TGTGCCAGCATCGAGAAGACTAGCGGGAGGTTGGCCACCGGGGAGCTGTTTTTT
TRBV30	NA	TRBJ1-2	NA	CAWTGVRAPYGYTF	TGTGCCTGGACCGGCGTAAGGGCTCCCTATGGCTACACCTTC
TRBV2	NA	TRBJ2-7	NA	CASSEFQGAYEQYF	TGTGCCAGCAGTGAATTCCAAGGGGCCTACGAGCAGTACTTC
TRBV30	medium-sized	TRBJ1-2	TRBD1	CAWGTGQANYGYTF	TGTGCCTGGGGTACGGGACAGGCTAACTATGGCTACACCTTC
TRBV5-4	many	TRBJ1-2	NA	CASSRSAGDGYTF	TGTGCCAGCAGCCGGTCCGCCGGAGATGGCTACACCTTC
TRBV27	NA	TRBJ2-3	NA	CASSLSPTRGRAADTQYF	TGTGCCAGCAGTTTATCACCGACTAGGGGGAGAGCCGCAGATACGCAGTATTTT
TRBV11-1	medium-sized	TRBJ2-1	TRBD2	CASSLVLAGGNNEQFF	TGTGCCAGCAGCTTAGTACTAGCGGGGGGCAACAATGAGCAGTTCTTC
TRBV4-1	many	TRBJ2-5	TRBD1	CASSPGQGYSETQYF	TGCGCCAGCAGCCCGGGACAGGGGTATTCGGAGACCCAGTACTTC
TRBV3-1	many	TRBJ2-7	TRBD1	CASSPTTRDRGPSEQYF	TGTGCCAGCAGTCCCACTACAAGGGACAGGGGGCCTTCAGAGCAGTACTTC
TRBV19	many	TRBJ1-5	TRBD1	CASSQGARSNQPQHF	TGTGCCAGTAGTCAGGGGGCAAGAAGCAATCAGCCCCAGCATTTT
TRBV7-9	medium-sized	TRBJ2-1	TRBD2	CASSLAGGTNEQFF	TGTGCCAGCAGCTTAGCGGGAGGGACTAATGAGCAGTTCTTC
TRBV6-1	NA	TRBJ2-3	TRBD2	CASSEEAGEGTDTQYF	TGTGCCAGCAGTGAGGAAGCGGGAGAAGGCACAGATACGCAGTATTTT
TRBV28	many	TRBJ2-3	TRBD2	CASSWPPGSGSQDTQYF	TGTGCCAGCAGTTGGCCGCCCGGGAGCGGGAGTCAGGATACGCAGTATTTT
TRBV2	many	TRBJ2-2	NA	CASSYHTGELFF	TGTGCCAGCAGCTATCACACCGGGGAGCTGTTTTTT
TRBV20-1	NA	TRBJ2-7	TRBD2	CSARDLLANSYEQYF	TGCAGTGCTAGAGATCTACTAGCGAACTCCTACGAGCAGTACTTC
TRBV5-1	many	TRBJ2-7	TRBD1	CASSLGQGPIGEQYF	TGCGCCAGCAGCTTAGGACAGGGCCCTATAGGGGAGCAGTACTTC
TRBV5-1	NA	TRBJ2-3	TRBD1	CASGRQGFGAYTQYF	TGCGCCAGCGGCCGACAGGGGTTTGGTGCATATACGCAGTATTTT
TRBV30	many	TRBJ2-7	NA	CAWMTGYEQYF	TGTGCCTGGATGACGGGCTACGAGCAGTACTTC